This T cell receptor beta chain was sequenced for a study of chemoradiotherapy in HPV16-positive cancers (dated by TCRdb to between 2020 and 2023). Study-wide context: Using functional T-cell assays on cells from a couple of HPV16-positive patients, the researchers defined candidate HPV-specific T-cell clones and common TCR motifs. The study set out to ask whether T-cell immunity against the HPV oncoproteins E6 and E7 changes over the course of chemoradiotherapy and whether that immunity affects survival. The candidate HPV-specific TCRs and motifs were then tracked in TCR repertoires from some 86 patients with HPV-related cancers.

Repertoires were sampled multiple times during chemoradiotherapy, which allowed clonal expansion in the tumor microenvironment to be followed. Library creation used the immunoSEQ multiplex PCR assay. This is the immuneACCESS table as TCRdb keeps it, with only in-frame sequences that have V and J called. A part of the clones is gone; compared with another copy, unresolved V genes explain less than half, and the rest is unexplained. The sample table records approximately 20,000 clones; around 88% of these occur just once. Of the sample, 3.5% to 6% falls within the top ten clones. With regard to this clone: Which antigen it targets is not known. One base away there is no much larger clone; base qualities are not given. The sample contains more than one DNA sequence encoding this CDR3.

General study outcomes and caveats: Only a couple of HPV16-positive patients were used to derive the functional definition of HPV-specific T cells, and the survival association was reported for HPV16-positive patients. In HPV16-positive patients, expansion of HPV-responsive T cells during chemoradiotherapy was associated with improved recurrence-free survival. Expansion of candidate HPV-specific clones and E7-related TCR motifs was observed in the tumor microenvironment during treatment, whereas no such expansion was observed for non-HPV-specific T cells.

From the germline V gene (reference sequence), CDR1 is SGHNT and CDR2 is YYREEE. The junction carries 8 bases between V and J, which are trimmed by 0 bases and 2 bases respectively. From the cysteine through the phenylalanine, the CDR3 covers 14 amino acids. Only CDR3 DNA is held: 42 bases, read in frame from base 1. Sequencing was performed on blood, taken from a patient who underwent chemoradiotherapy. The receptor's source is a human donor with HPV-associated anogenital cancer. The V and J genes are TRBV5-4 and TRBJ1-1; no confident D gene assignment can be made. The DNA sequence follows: TGTGCCAGCAGCTTGGACAGCCTTAACACTGAAGCTTTCTTT. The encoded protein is CASSLDSLNTEAFF.